The rows below give T cell receptor beta chains drawn from one sample of a study of T cell responses to AZD1222 COVID-19 vaccine. The method was immunoSEQ multiplex PCR; TCRdb's version includes in-frame clones alone and lacks a portion of them. This repertoire shows about 140,000 clones, 85% to 95% found once; its top ten account for approximately 3.8%. The sample here was peripheral blood, taken 28 days after the second AZD1222 dose. These TCRs come from an adult who received the AZD1222 COVID-19 vaccine. Each CDR3 is given with its conserved first and last residue. D genes are given only for firm matches. Expanded clones are given a class, and other clones once, few, many or no size at all.

TRBJ2-7 | TRBV28 | NA | NA | TGTGCCAGCAGTGCATACGAGCAGTACTTC | CASSAYEQYF
TRBJ1-3 | TRBV9 | TRBD1 | NA | TGTGCCAGCAGCGCCAACAGGGGCCACACCATATATTTT | CASSANRGHTIYF
TRBJ1-1 | TRBV5-1 | NA | few | TGCGCCAGCAGCTTGGCCGGGGTATCTGGGAACACTGAAGCTTTCTTT | CASSLAGVSGNTEAFF
TRBJ1-2 | TRBV4-2 | NA | NA | TGTGCCAGCAGCCAAGCTGGGGCCCTTGGGTATGGCTACACCTTC | CASSQAGALGYGYTF
TRBJ1-1 | TRBV19 | NA | NA | TGTGCCAGTAAGACAGAGATGAACACTGAAGCTTTCTTT | CASKTEMNTEAFF
TRBJ1-4 | TRBV27 | NA | NA | TGTGCCAGCAGTGGCGGGTGGGGGGAAAAACTGTTTTTT | CASSGGWGEKLFF
TRBJ2-5 | TRBV28 | NA | NA | TGTGCCAGCAGTTTAAAGGCTTTCCGGGGATACCAAGAGACCCAGTACTTC | CASSLKAFRGYQETQYF
TRBJ1-2 | TRBV5-1 | TRBD1 | NA | TGCGCCAGCAGCGAACAGGGGGGTAACTATGGCTACACCTTC | CASSEQGGNYGYTF
TRBJ1-1 | TRBV5-1 | NA | NA | TGCGCCAGCAGCTTGGCCCCCGGGGGCACTGAAGCTTTCTTT | CASSLAPGGTEAFF
TRBJ1-1 | TRBV19 | TRBD1 | NA | TGTGCCAGTACCAGGGACAGGGCGAACACTGAAGCTTTCTTT | CASTRDRANTEAFF
TRBJ2-5 | TRBV5-4 | NA | NA | TGTGCCAGCAGCTTTTTCCAAGAGACCCAGTACTTC | CASSFFQETQYF
TRBJ1-2 | TRBV28 | NA | once | TGTGCCAGCAGTTTGGTCACGGGGGGAGTGAATGGCTACACCTTC | CASSLVTGGVNGYTF
TRBJ1-4 | TRBV25-1 | NA | NA | TGTGCCAGCAACTCGGGGTACAATGAAAAACTGTTTTTT | CASNSGYNEKLFF
TRBJ1-1 | TRBV12-3/TRBV12-4 | TRBD1 | NA | TGTGCCAGCACCAGGGACAGGGGGGCTGAAGCTTTCTTT | CASTRDRGAEAFF
TRBJ2-1 | TRBV5-4 | NA | once | TGTGCCAGCAGCTTGTTTTCCAATGAGCAGTTCTTC | CASSLFSNEQFF
TRBJ1-5 | TRBV30 | NA | NA | TGTGCCTGGAAGGGCGTTGGCAATCAGCCCCAGCATTTT | CAWKGVGNQPQHF
TRBJ2-7 | TRBV28 | NA | NA | TGTGCCAGGAAAAGGACAGAGTCCTACGAGCAGTACTTC | CARKRTESYEQYF
TRBJ2-3 | TRBV7-3 | NA | NA | TGTGCCAGCAGCTTAAATGGGGGCCCAGATACGCAGTATTTT | CASSLNGGPDTQYF
TRBJ2-5 | TRBV4-3 | NA | NA | TGCGCCAGCACCAGACAAGCTTGGGGGGAATCAGAGACCCAGTACTTC | CASTRQAWGESETQYF
TRBJ1-5 | TRBV13 | NA | NA | TGTGCCAGCAGCCTCCGACAGGAACAGCCCCAGCATTTT | CASSLRQEQPQHF
TRBJ2-1 | TRBV4-2 | NA | many | TGTGCCAGCAGCCAAGATGGGGATACTGACTACAATGAGCAGTTCTTC | CASSQDGDTDYNEQFF
TRBJ2-2 | TRBV5-1 | TRBD1 | NA | TGCGCCAGCAGCACCGGCCCGGACAGGGTCTACACCGGGGAGCTGTTTTTT | CASSTGPDRVYTGELFF
TRBJ1-2 | TRBV2 | TRBD1 | NA | TGTGCCAGCAGTGAACGGCCAGGGGGCGACTATGGCTACACCTTC | CASSERPGGDYGYTF
TRBJ1-2 | TRBV12-3/TRBV12-4 | TRBD1 | NA | TGTGCCAGCAGTTTGGGGACAGGTGGCTACACCTTC | CASSLGTGGYTF